Listed below are T cell receptor beta chains from one sample, sequenced in a study of blood T cell repertoires in COVID-19. Sequencing used immunoSEQ multiplex PCR; TCRdb keeps in-frame clones, though not all of them. Among about 130,000 clones listed, approximately 74% were seen once. The sequenced sample consisted of peripheral blood. These receptor sequences come from an elderly man with COVID-19, enrolled during active disease. The CDR3 runs from the conserved cysteine through the conserved F or W. D genes are given only for firm matches. Some rows have no size entry. The others give once, few or many, or a class for an expanded clone.

>TRBJ2-5|TRBV21-1|few|-
TGTGCCAGCAGCAAAGGAGACGGGAAAGAGACCCAGTACTTC
CASSKGDGKETQYF
>TRBJ1-2|TRBV5-1|-|-
TGCGCCAGCAGACAACGGTGGTCGGTCGGGGGCTACACCTTC
CASRQRWSVGGYTF
>TRBJ2-7|TRBV27|-|-
TGTGCCAGCAGTTTTAGCGTTTACCAAGGTGAGCAGTACTTC
CASSFSVYQGEQYF
>TRBJ1-2|TRBV7-6|-|-
TGTGCCAGCAGCGCAGCCGGGACCGGGGGGGGCTACACCTTC
CASSAAGTGGGYTF
>TRBJ1-5|TRBV28|-|TRBD1
TGTGCCAGCAGCCCGGGACAGGAGATCGTAAAAATCAATCAGCCCCAGCATTTT
CASSPGQEIVKINQPQHF
>TRBJ2-7|TRBV7-8|-|TRBD2
TGTGCCAGCAGCTTTAATAGCGGGATAAACGAGCAGTACTTC
CASSFNSGINEQYF
>TRBJ1-1|TRBV28|-|-
TGTGCCAGCAGGATCGGGGGGGCAGTCGGGTACACTGAAGCTTTCTTT
CASRIGGAVGYTEAFF
>TRBJ1-3|TRBV6-1|-|-
TGTGCCAGCAGTGACGTTTTCTCTGGAAACACCATATATTTT
CASSDVFSGNTIYF
>TRBJ2-7|TRBV7-2|-|TRBD2
TGTGCCAGCAGCTTAGATCCGACTAGCGGTTACTACGAGCAGTACTTC
CASSLDPTSGYYEQYF
>TRBJ2-7|TRBV15|-|-
TGTGCCACCAGCAGAGATTATCCCCTTCGGCGGGACCGGGCCAACGAGCAGTACTTC
CATSRDYPLRRDRANEQYF
>TRBJ1-1|TRBV6-5|-|TRBD1
TGTGCCAGCAGTTACGGCCCCCCCCGGGACAGCTCTGAAGCTTTCTTT
CASSYGPPRDSSEAFF
>TRBJ1-3|TRBV28|-|-
TGTGCCAGCAGTTTATACAGGGTTAAGGAAAACACCATATATTTT
CASSLYRVKENTIYF
>TRBJ2-7|TRBV4-1|-|TRBD2
TGCGCCAGCAGCCAAGGGGCGGGAGGGCCATACGAGCAGTACTTC
CASSQGAGGPYEQYF
>TRBJ2-5|TRBV30|-|-
TGTGCCTGGAGCCTAGGCGGTGAGACCCAGTACTTC
CAWSLGGETQYF
>TRBJ2-7|TRBV21-1|-|-
TGTGCCAGCAGCAAAGCGCCAGGATACTCCTACGAGCAGTACTTC
CASSKAPGYSYEQYF
>TRBJ2-7|TRBV6-5|-|TRBD1
TGTGCCAGCACCTATGCGGGACAGGGGGCGGACGAGCAGTACTTC
CASTYAGQGADEQYF
>TRBJ2-1|TRBV2|medium-sized|TRBD2
TGTGCCAGCAGTGACACTAGCGGGAGTTTGGGTGAGCAGTTCTTC
CASSDTSGSLGEQFF
>TRBJ2-1|TRBV6-5|-|-
TGTGCCAGCAGTTACTCCGACAATTCCAATGAGCAGTTCTTC
CASSYSDNSNEQFF
>TRBJ2-3|TRBV5-4|few|TRBD2
TGTGCCAGCAGCTTAGGGGGACTAGGTCGTGGTACGCAGTATTTT
CASSLGGLGRGTQYF
>TRBJ1-1|TRBV18|-|-
TGTGCCAGCTCACCTCGACAGAACAATGAAGCTTTCTTT
CASSPRQNNEAFF
>TRBJ1-5|TRBV6-2/TRBV6-3|few|-
TGTGCCAGCAGTTACTCGAGTGCCGGGGAACAGCCCCAGCATTTT
CASSYSSAGEQPQHF
>TRBJ1-1|TRBV18|few|-
TGTGCCAGCTCACCAAAGGGGGTTACTGAAGCTTTCTTT
CASSPKGVTEAFF
>TRBJ1-1|TRBV28|-|-
TGTGCCAGCAGCCCAACCCGGGATCCCCTGAAGAACACTGAAGCTTTCTTT
CASSPTRDPLKNTEAFF
>TRBJ2-1|TRBV18|-|TRBD2
TGTGCCAGCTCACCCGATTCTAGCGGGGGGGTATGGTTCTTC
CASSPDSSGGVWFF
>TRBJ1-1|TRBV14|-|-
TGTGCCAGCAGCCACCTATGGGGGGGCGTCGGCACTGAAGCTTTCTTT
CASSHLWGGVGTEAFF
>TRBJ1-3|TRBV11-3|-|-
TGTGCCAGCAGCCGCCAGGGACAAAACACCATATATTTT
CASSRQGQNTIYF
>TRBJ1-1|TRBV6-5|once|-
TGTGCCAGCAACTACAGGGAGAACACTGAAGCTTTCTTT
CASNYRENTEAFF
>TRBJ2-7|TRBV24-1|-|-
TGTGCCACCAGTGACCACTACGAGCAGTACTTC
CATSDHYEQYF
>TRBJ2-7|TRBV7-9|-|-
TGTGCCAGCTACCCGGCAGGGCCCATCTACGAGCAGTACTTC
CASYPAGPIYEQYF
>TRBJ2-1|TRBV19|-|-
TGTGCCAGTAACCTCGGACAGGGAGGGTTGGGGGAGCAGTTCTTC
CASNLGQGGLGEQFF
>TRBJ2-7|TRBV20-1|-|TRBD2
TGCAGTGCTAGTCTAGCGGCCCCCTACGAGCAGTACTTC
CSASLAAPYEQYF
>TRBJ2-3|TRBV27|few|-
TGTGCCAGCAGTAGCCCGTGGGGGACTAGCACAGATACGCAGTATTTT
CASSSPWGTSTDTQYF
>TRBJ2-3|TRBV18|-|TRBD2
TGTGCCAGCTCACCCCGACTAGCGGGCCCAGGGGATACGCAGTATTTT
CASSPRLAGPGDTQYF
>TRBJ1-2|TRBV6-6|-|TRBD1
TGTGCCAGCAGTTCGACAGGGGGCTCAGGGGGCTACACCTTC
CASSSTGGSGGYTF
>TRBJ1-4|TRBV5-4|few|-
TGTGCCAGCAGCGCGTTTCAGGGACAAGATAATGAAAAACTGTTTTTT
CASSAFQGQDNEKLFF
>TRBJ2-1|TRBV19|-|TRBD2
TGTGCCAGTAGTCCATCGCCGGGACTAGCGGGAGCACACAATGAGCAGTTCTTC
CASSPSPGLAGAHNEQFF
>TRBJ1-5|TRBV11-1|few|-
TGTGCCAGCAGCCTAGGACAGCGAAGTAATCAGCCCCAGCATTTT
CASSLGQRSNQPQHF
>TRBJ2-1|TRBV7-6|few|TRBD1
TGTGCCAGCAGATTGACAGGGAGCTCCTACAATGAGCAGTTCTTC
CASRLTGSSYNEQFF
>TRBJ1-6|TRBV5-1|-|-
TGCGCCAGCAGCTTGTTCGAGGGCTTCGGGCCTGGAGAGGATTCACCCCTCCACTTT
CASSLFEGFGPGEDSPLHF
>TRBJ2-3|TRBV28|-|TRBD2
TGTGCCAGCAGTTTCCCGGGCACTAGCGGCCGCACAGATACGCAGTATTTT
CASSFPGTSGRTDTQYF